The clone carrying this T cell receptor (beta chain) was counted ten times or more. The antigen remains unidentified. V lost 0 bases to trimming and J lost 5 bases, with 16 bases between them. Germline-derived CDR1 and CDR2 are DFQATT and SNEGSKA (reference sequence). CDR3 length equals 15 residues. Described time point: newly diagnosed GD, antithyroid drugs for less than 3 months. Extracted RNA from PBMCs served as the source of the TCR library. Recruitment took place at an endocrinology department in Xi'an, China. These data come from a study of regulatory T cells in long-lasting Graves disease. With iRepertoire HTBI primers and Arm-PCR of CDR3 regions, TCR beta libraries were built. A single record per CDR3 protein comes from TCRdb applying MiXCR to the multiplex PCR reads. The table shows roughly 350,000 distinct CDR3 sequences, with 15% to 20% occurring only once. General observations from the study: Newly diagnosed patients had higher TCR diversity than persistent Graves' patients did.

This same sample was also taken into another study, of T cells in Graves' hyperthyroidism and ophthalmopathy. That paper states: Patients with uncontrolled infections, other autoimmune diseases, pregnancy or lactation were excluded. Ophthalmopathy stood apart from stable hyperthyroidism in a 13 V-J model.

The material sequenced was peripheral blood mononuclear cells (PBMCs), taken at new diagnosis, from a patient treated with antithyroid drugs. The V call is TRBV20-1, the J call TRBJ2-5, with a tentative D call TRBD1 (6 bases). The origin of this receptor is a woman aged 18-35 years with Graves disease. CDR3 sequence: CSARDPQGRGETQYF. The CDR3 DNA is TGCAGTGCTAGAGACCCCCAGGGGCGCGGGGAGACCCAGTACTTC.